This T cell receptor (beta chain) was captured by sequencing in a study of CD8 T cells in Susac syndrome. Study-level information: Sequencing included Susac syndrome patients, roughly six of them with active disease and about 8 in remission.

V was trimmed by 0 bases and J by 6 bases, leaving 9 bases between them. Germline V gene lookup returns CDR1 LGHNA and CDR2 YSLEER. The CDR3 spans 13 residues. This clonotype was seen only once. After extraction with the RNeasy kit, roughly 0.5 to 1 ug of the RNA was reverse transcribed using random hexamers. Amplification of TCR beta CDR3 used immunoSEQ multiplex PCR across 54 Vbeta and 13 Jbeta. TCRdb recomputed calls from the immunoSEQ multiplex PCR reads with MiXCR, one row per CDR3 protein. The profile shows roughly 89,000 distinct CDR3 sequences, about 96% of them singletons. The receptor comes from a human donor with Susac syndrome. Sequenced: CD8+ T cells from PBMCs. V and J are TRBV4-3 and TRBJ2-7, with D perhaps given as TRBD1 or TRBD2 (5 bases each). The CDR3 DNA reads as TGCGCCAGCAGCCAAGATCGGGACGGCGAGCAGTACTTC. It translates to CASSQDRDGEQYF.